This entry lists 22 T cell receptor beta chains sequenced from one sample in a study of cytotoxic CD8 clonotypes in ibrutinib-treated CLL. Sequencing used immunoSEQ multiplex PCR; TCRdb keeps in-frame clones, though not all of them. The table includes hundreds of thousands of clones, over 65% detected once. The sequences come from PBMCs, collected after 12 months of ibrutinib treatment. The receptors originated from a human donor with chronic lymphocytic leukemia.

This clone was seen a few times. This rearrangement joins TRBV25-1 to TRBJ2-2, with no clear D. Germline V CDR1 and CDR2: MGHDK, SYGVNS. V was pared by 2 bases and J by 1 base, with 5 bases between. The CDR3 has 14 amino acids. The CDR3 DNA is TGTGCCAGCAGTGAAATTGGGAACACCGGGGAGCTGTTTTTT. Its translation: CASSEIGNTGELFF.

The chain combines TRBV9 with TRBJ2-3; D gene uncertain. CDR1 is SGDLS and CDR2 is YYNGEE in the germline V gene. Trimming pared 1 base from V and 5 bases from J, leaving 8 bases between. The length of the CDR3 is 13 residues. The CDR3 sequence: CASSVYSQDTQYF. The CDR3 DNA follows: TGTGCCAGCAGCGTATACAGTCAAGATACGCAGTATTTT.

This clone came up a few times. Other DNA sequences in this sample translate to the same CDR3. CDR3 residues: CAWSVANQPQHF. CDR3 sequence (DNA): TGTGCCTGGAGTGTAGCAAATCAGCCCCAGCATTTT. This sequence joins TRBV30 and TRBJ1-5, with D hard to call. Germline loops: CDR1 GTSNPN, CDR2 SVGIG (reference sequence). V lost 0 bases to trimming and J lost 4 bases, with 4 bases between them. The CDR3 totals 12 residues. Based on the CDR3 plus reference TRBV30 and TRBJ1-5, the full variable domain is SQTIHQWPATLVQPVGSPLSLECTVEGTSNPNLYWYRQAAGRGLQLLFYSVGIGQISSEVPQNLSASRPQDRQFILSSKKLLLSDSGFYLCAWSVANQPQHFGDGTRLSIL.

The table lists this clone with a few counts. The gene calls are TRBV15 and TRBJ2-3; the D gene is possibly TRBD2 (5 bases). The germline gives CDR1 LNHNV, CDR2 YYDKDF (reference sequence). The CDR3 contains 15 residues. V dropped 5 bases and J dropped 1 base, with 13 bases sitting between them. CDR3 loop: CATSESGKGTDTQYF. CDR3 bases: TGTGCCACCAGCGAGTCGGGGAAGGGCACAGATACGCAGTATTTT. Combining the CDR3 with reference TRBV15 and TRBJ2-3 gives the whole variable domain DAMVIQNPRYQVTQFGKPVTLSCSQTLNHNVMYWYQQKSSQAPKLLFHYYDKDFNNEADTPDNFQSRRPNTSFCFLDIRSPGLGDTAMYLCATSESGKGTDTQYFGPGTRLTVL.

This clone appeared many times. The CDR3 loop is CASKGQGVNYGYTF. The CDR3 DNA reads as TGTGCCAGCAAGGGACAGGGAGTTAACTATGGCTACACCTTC. The rearrangement uses TRBV6-4 and TRBJ1-2; 9 bases agree with TRBD1. Germline CDR1 reads MRHNA; CDR2 reads SNTAGT. Losses at the gene ends were 7 bases for V and 1 base for J; bases not matched to a gene: 4. The CDR3 has 14 amino acids.

The chain combines TRBV6-5 with TRBJ1-2; D is unclear. Trimming took 2 bases from V and 7 from J, leaving 20 bases between them. The germline V gene has CDR1 MNHEY and CDR2 SVGAGI. The CDR3 consists of 16 residues. The DNA of the CDR3 is TGTGCCAGCAGTTACGACTCTTTCTGGGGAGTTAGTGGCTACACCTTC. Protein: CASSYDSFWGVSGYTF.

This chain links TRBV7-2 with TRBJ2-3; D possibly corresponds to TRBD1 (8 bases). CDR3 size: 18 residues. Germline CDR1 reads SGHTA; CDR2 reads FQGNSA. Trimming took off 1 base at V and 2 bases at J, with 19 bases between the two ends. In DNA, the CDR3 is TGTGCCAGCAGCTTAGATTCCCCACAGGGGGGGAACACAGATACGCAGTATTTT. Translation: CASSLDSPQGGNTDTQYF.

This clone was found a few times. The V call is TRBV7-2, the J call TRBJ2-7, with D perhaps matching TRBD2 (6 bases). Trimming took 7 bases from V and 7 from J, leaving 17 bases between them. Germline CDR1 and CDR2: SGHTA and FQGNSA. The CDR3 is 13 amino acids. The CDR3: CASTHGGTGEQYF. For the CDR3, the DNA is TGTGCCAGCACCCATGGGGGGACGGGGGAGCAGTACTTC.

The rearrangement links TRBV2 to TRBJ1-1; tentative D call: TRBD1 (5 bases). V was trimmed by 4 bases and J by 4 bases, leaving 16 bases between them. Germline lookup yields CDR1 SNHLY and CDR2 FYNNEI. The CDR3 extends over 15 amino acids. The chain's CDR3 is CASSAQVLLGTEAFF. The CDR3 DNA sequence: TGTGCCAGCAGTGCACAGGTGCTGTTAGGCACTGAAGCTTTCTTT. The full variable domain, in which reference TRBV2 and TRBJ1-1 provide the parts outside the CDR3, is EPEVTQTPSHQVTQMGQEVILRCVPISNHLYFYWYRQILGQKVEFLVSFYNNEISEKSEIFDDQFSVERPDGSNFTLKIRSTKLEDSAMYFCASSAQVLLGTEAFFGQGTRLTVV.

This rearrangement joins TRBV30 to TRBJ1-2; D call uncertain. The CDR3 sequence is 15 residues long. V was trimmed by 0 bases and J by 4 bases, leaving 15 bases between them. Germline values: CDR1 GTSNPN, CDR2 SVGIG (reference sequence). In DNA, the CDR3 is TGTGCCTGGAGTGTGTTACCAGTCCCCCTCTATGGCTACACCTTC. It specifies CAWSVLPVPLYGYTF.

This clone came up a few times. The chain recombines TRBV7-9 with TRBJ2-5, with D hard to call. Trimming removed 10 bases at V and 5 bases at J, with 23 bases between. The CDR3 is made up of 15 amino acids. Germline assignment: CDR1 SEHNR and CDR2 FQNEAQ (reference sequence). The CDR3 region is CAIPPEGKGVETQYF. The CDR3 DNA follows: TGTGCCATCCCCCCGGAAGGGAAGGGTGTGGAGACCCAGTACTTC.

The CDR3 loop reads CASSVQGWRDTEAFF. For the CDR3, the DNA is TGTGCCAGCAGTGTACAGGGGTGGAGGGACACTGAAGCTTTCTTT. V gene TRBV6-1 combines with J gene TRBJ1-1; 7 positions agree with TRBD1. This CDR3 has 15 residues. The ends lost 4 bases at V and 3 bases at J; junction bases unmatched: 8. Germline V lookup: CDR1 MNHNS, CDR2 SASEGT.

The chain employs TRBV19 and TRBJ1-4, with D unclear. The CDR3 runs 13 residues. Germline V gives CDR1 LNHDA, CDR2 SQIVND (reference sequence). The germline V and J ends were trimmed by 6 bases and 2 bases, with 7 bases remaining between them. The CDR3 nucleotides are TGTGCCAGTAGCGGGTATACTAATGAAAAACTGTTTTTT. Its translation: CASSGYTNEKLFF.

The rearrangement joins TRBV27 to TRBJ1-3; weak D call: TRBD1 (6 bases). CDR1 MNHEY and CDR2 SMNVEV come from the germline V gene (reference sequence). The CDR3 sequence is 13 residues long. V was shortened by 7 bases and J by 2 bases, with 9 bases between the two germline ends. The CDR3 DNA is TGTGCCAGCATAGGGGGGGCTGGAAACACCATATATTTT. Protein product: CASIGGAGNTIYF.

The V and J genes are TRBV27 and TRBJ1-4; D not certain. This CDR3 region has 13 residues. V lost 6 bases, J lost 6 bases, and 11 bases lay in between. The germline V gene has CDR1 MNHEY and CDR2 SMNVEV (reference sequence). CDR3 sequence reads: CASSRGSDEKLFF. CDR3 coding DNA: TGTGCCAGCAGCCGGGGATCGGATGAAAAACTGTTTTTT. Drawing the rest from reference TRBV27 and TRBJ1-4, the complete variable domain is EAQVTQNPRYLITVTGKKLTVTCSQNMNHEYMSWYRQDPGLGLRQIYYSMNVEVTDKGDVPEGYKVSRKEKRNFPLILESPSPNQTSLYFCASSRGSDEKLFFGSGTQLSVL.

This clone has only one observation. This rearrangement joins TRBV28 to TRBJ2-6; a possible D gene is TRBD2 (5 bases). CDR3 length: 15 residues. The V gene lost 2 bases and the J gene lost 1 base, with 6 bases spanning the gap. CDR1 is MDHEN, CDR2 SYDVKM, per germline. The CDR3 loop is CASSLAGSGANVLTF. CDR3 sequence (DNA): TGTGCCAGCAGTTTAGCGGGTTCTGGGGCCAACGTCCTGACTTTC. The variable domain in full, with the rest retrieved from reference TRBV28 and TRBJ2-6, is DVKVTQSSRYLVKRTGEKVFLECVQDMDHENMFWYRQDPGLGLRLIYFSYDVKMKEKGDIPEGYSVSREKKERFSLILESASTNQTSMYLCASSLAGSGANVLTFGAGSRLTVL.

The CDR3 coding sequence is TGTGCCAGCAGTTACAAATATACAGGGTACTATGGCTACACCTTC. Translated, it gives CASSYKYTGYYGYTF. The chain recombines TRBV6-5 with TRBJ1-2, with D maybe TRBD1 (6 bases). The CDR3 loop spans 15 amino acids. With 2 bases removed from V and 3 bases from J, the gap between germline ends came to 13 bases. Germline lookup yields CDR1 MNHEY and CDR2 SVGAGI.

J is TRBJ2-1 and V is TRBV7-2; 8 bases line up with TRBD2. This CDR3 has 15 amino acids. Germline V gives CDR1 SGHTA, CDR2 FQGNSA. V shed 4 bases and J 5 bases; nucleotides not matched to a gene: 7. Here the CDR3 DNA reads TGTGCCAGCAGCTACCGACGAGCGGGGGACAATGAGCAGTTCTTC. Translating it yields CASSYRRAGDNEQFF.

The chain combines TRBV15 with TRBJ1-2; the D is unclear. The germline CDR1 and CDR2 sequences are LNHNV and YYDKDF (reference sequence). The V end lost 2 bases, the J end lost 2 bases, and 9 bases lay between the germline ends. CDR3 length: 14 residues. The CDR3 reads CATSRPTPNYGYTF. CDR3 DNA: TGTGCCACCAGCAGACCCACACCAAACTATGGCTACACCTTC.

The rearrangement links TRBV15 to TRBJ1-5; TRBD1 might be the D (6 bases). The V end was cut by 1 base, the J end by 1 base, with 11 bases between. CDR1 and CDR2 (germline): LNHNV, YYDKDF (reference sequence). The CDR3 contains 16 residues. CDR3 nucleotide sequence: TGTGCCACCAGCAGAGTAGGTGGACAGAGCAATCAGCCCCAGCATTTT. It yields the protein CATSRVGGQSNQPQHF. Full variable domain (outside the CDR3, taken from reference TRBV15 and TRBJ1-5): DAMVIQNPRYQVTQFGKPVTLSCSQTLNHNVMYWYQQKSSQAPKLLFHYYDKDFNNEADTPDNFQSRRPNTSFCFLDIRSPGLGDTAMYLCATSRVGGQSNQPQHFGDGTRLSIL.

The gene calls are TRBV6-5 and TRBJ1-6; D unclear. CDR1 and CDR2 from the germline V gene are MNHEY and SVGAGI. This CDR3 is 11 amino acids long. V lost 6 bases and J lost 16, with 13 bases in between. This chain's CDR3 is CASSSVGRLHF. For the CDR3, the DNA is TGTGCCAGCAGCTCAGTTGGACGGCTCCACTTT.

V gene TRBV5-1 combines with J gene TRBJ2-1; 9 bases line up with TRBD2. The CDR3 runs 14 residues. Germline lookup yields CDR1 SGHRS and CDR2 YFSETQ. V was clipped by 4 bases and J by 10 bases; unmatched bases: 9. CDR3 sequence reads: CASSGGVAGVEQFF. For the CDR3, the DNA is TGCGCCAGCAGCGGGGGCGTAGCGGGAGTGGAGCAGTTCTTC.